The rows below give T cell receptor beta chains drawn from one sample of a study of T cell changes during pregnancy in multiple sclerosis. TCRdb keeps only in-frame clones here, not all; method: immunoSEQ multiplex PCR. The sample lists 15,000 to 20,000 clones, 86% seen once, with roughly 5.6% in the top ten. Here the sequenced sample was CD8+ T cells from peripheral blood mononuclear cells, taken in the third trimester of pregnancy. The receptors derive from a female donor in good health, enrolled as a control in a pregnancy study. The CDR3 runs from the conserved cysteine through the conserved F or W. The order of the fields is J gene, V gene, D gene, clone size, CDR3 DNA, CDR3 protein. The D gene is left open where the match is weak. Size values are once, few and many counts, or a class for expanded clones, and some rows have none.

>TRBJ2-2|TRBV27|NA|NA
TGTGCCAGCAGTTTATGGACAGATGGCACCGGGGAGCTGTTTTTT
CASSLWTDGTGELFF
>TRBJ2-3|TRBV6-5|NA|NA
TGTGCCAGCAGTTACCAAAGGGGGTTATTCACAGATACGCAGTATTTT
CASSYQRGLFTDTQYF
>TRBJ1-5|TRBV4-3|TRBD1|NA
TGCGCCACCCGACAGGGCGACCAGCCCCAGCATTTT
CATRQGDQPQHF
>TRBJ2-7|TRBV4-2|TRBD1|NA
TGTGCCAGCAGCCAAGTCTCCACCCATGAGACAGGGATCCACGAGCAGTACTTC
CASSQVSTHETGIHEQYF
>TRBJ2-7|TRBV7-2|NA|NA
TGTGCCAGCAGCCCATCTACTCTGGGGAGGGAGCAGTACTTC
CASSPSTLGREQYF
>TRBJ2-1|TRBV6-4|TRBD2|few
TGTGCCAGCAGCGAGGGGGGGCTAGCGGGCCCCAATGAGCAGTTCTTC
CASSEGGLAGPNEQFF
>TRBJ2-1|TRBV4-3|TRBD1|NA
TGCGCCAGCAGCTCCGGACAGGGCGGCAATGAGCAGTTCTTC
CASSSGQGGNEQFF
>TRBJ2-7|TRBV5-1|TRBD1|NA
TGCGCCAGCAGCTTGCGGGGACAGGGTGCCACCTACGAGCAGTACTTC
CASSLRGQGATYEQYF
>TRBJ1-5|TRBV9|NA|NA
TGTGCCAGCAGCCGTGCGGACAGCCCAAATCAGCCCCAGCATTTT
CASSRADSPNQPQHF
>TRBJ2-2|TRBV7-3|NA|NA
TGTGCCAGCAGCCCAAGGGGGGGCCTCAAGGACGGGGAGCTGTTTTTT
CASSPRGGLKDGELFF
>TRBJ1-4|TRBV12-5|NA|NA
TGTGCTAGTGGCGGGAGGACAACTAATGAAAAACTGTTTTTT
CASGGRTTNEKLFF
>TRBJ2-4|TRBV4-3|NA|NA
TGCGCCAGCAGCCCAAGAGGCGGAGTTAAGGACATTCAGTACTTC
CASSPRGGVKDIQYF
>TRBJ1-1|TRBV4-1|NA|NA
TGCGCCAGCAGCCAATTAGGGGGTAACACTGAAGCTTTCTTT
CASSQLGGNTEAFF
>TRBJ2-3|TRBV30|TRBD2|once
TGTGCCTGGAGTGGTAGCGGGGGGGCCTCAGATACGCAGTATTTT
CAWSGSGGASDTQYF
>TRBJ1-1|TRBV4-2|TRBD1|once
TGTGCCAGCAGCCAGGAAGAGGGACAGGGAGGATCTGAAGCTTTCTTT
CASSQEEGQGGSEAFF
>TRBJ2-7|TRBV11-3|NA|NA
TGTGCCAGCAGCGACGGGGTTACCTACGAGCAGTACTTC
CASSDGVTYEQYF
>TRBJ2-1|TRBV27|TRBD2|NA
TGTGCCAGCAGTTTATACGGGGGGGCCGATAATGAGCAGTTCTTC
CASSLYGGADNEQFF